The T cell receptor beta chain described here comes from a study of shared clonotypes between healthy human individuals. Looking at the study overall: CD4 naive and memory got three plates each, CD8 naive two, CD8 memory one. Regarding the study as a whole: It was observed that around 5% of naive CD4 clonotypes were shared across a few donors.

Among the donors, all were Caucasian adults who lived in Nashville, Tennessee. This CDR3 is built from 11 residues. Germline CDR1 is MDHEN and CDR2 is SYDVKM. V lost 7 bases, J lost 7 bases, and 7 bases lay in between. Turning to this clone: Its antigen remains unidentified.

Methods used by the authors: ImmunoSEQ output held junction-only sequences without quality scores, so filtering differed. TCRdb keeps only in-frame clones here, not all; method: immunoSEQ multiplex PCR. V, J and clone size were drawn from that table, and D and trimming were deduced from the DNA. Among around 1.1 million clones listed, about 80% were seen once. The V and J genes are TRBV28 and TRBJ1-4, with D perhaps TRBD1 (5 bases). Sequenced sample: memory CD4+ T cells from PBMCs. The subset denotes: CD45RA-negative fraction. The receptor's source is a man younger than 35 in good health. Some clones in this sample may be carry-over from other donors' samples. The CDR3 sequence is CASTRGEKLFF. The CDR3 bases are TGTGCCAGCACGAGGGGTGAAAAACTGTTTTTT.